This record concerns one T cell receptor (beta chain) sequence. Some clones are missing from TCRdb's copy, which holds only in-frame ones; the method was immunoSEQ multiplex PCR. The data hold roughly 100,000 clones, with approximately 82% observed a single time. Time point of the sample: peripheral blood 6 weeks after treatment start. Sampling of each patient yielded between 1 and 8 specimens, collected pretreatment and on-treatment. The data were taken from a study of PD-L1 blockade in urothelial cancer. Trimming removed 5 bases at V and 5 bases at J, with 16 bases between. Germline loops: CDR1 SGHKS, CDR2 YYEKEE (reference sequence). CDR3 length: 14 amino acids.

The V call is TRBV5-5, the J call TRBJ2-5; D is perhaps TRBD1 (6 bases). This sequence originates from a man between 65 and 85 years old with urothelial cancer. Sequences were derived from PBMCs, sampled around atezolizumab (anti-PD-L1) treatment. The CDR3 spells CASRYSQGGETQYF. As DNA, the CDR3 is TGTGCCAGCAGATATTCACAGGGTGGGGAGACCCAGTACTTC.